The 13 T cell receptor beta chains below come from one sample, sequenced in a study of human T cells and chemical hapten exposure. Time point defined: patch test 3, about 24 weeks after DPC sensitization. Described treatment: therapeutic diphenylcyclopropenone sensitization with weekly scalp DPC. TCRdb reprocessed the RACE reads via MiXCR and lists one record per CDR3 protein. Among about 76,000 distinct CDR3 sequences listed, roughly 13% were seen once. The specimen comprised whole blood, sampled in connection with sensitization to the hapten diphenylcyclopropenone (DPC). These receptors all stem from a woman aged 45-60 years with alopecia areata. Some clones in this sample may be carry-over from other donors' samples.

This clonotype was observed at least ten times. The V call is TRBV27, the J call TRBJ1-1, with no clear D. V was cut by 0 bases and J by 3 bases, with 5 bases left in between. The CDR3 consists of 13 residues. Germline CDR1 is MNHEY and CDR2 is SMNVEV (reference sequence). CDR3: CASSLSYDTEAFF. In DNA, the CDR3 is TGTGCCAGCAGTTTATCCTATGACACTGAAGCTTTCTTT.

This clonotype was observed a handful of times. J is TRBJ2-3 and V is TRBV6-2 or TRBV6-3, with D possibly matching TRBD1 (5 bases). V lost 6 bases and J lost 7, with 17 bases in between. The CDR3 totals 14 residues. Germline V gene lookup returns CDR1 MNHEY and CDR2 SVGEGT. In nucleotides, the CDR3 is TGTGCCAGCAGGACAGACGGGTCAGTAAATACGCAGTATTTT. It is translated as CASRTDGSVNTQYF.

This clonotype was observed at least ten times. The V gene is TRBV27, the J gene TRBJ2-7, with D hard to call. With 5 bases removed from V and 0 bases from J, the gap between germline ends came to 17 bases. CDR3 length: 16 residues. Germline V gives CDR1 MNHEY, CDR2 SMNVEV (reference sequence). The CDR3 DNA reads TGTGCCAGCAGTCCCCCAGCGAGAGGCGCCTCCTACGAGCAGTACTTC. Translation gives CASSPPARGASYEQYF.

This clonotype was picked up one time. The chain links TRBV27 to TRBJ2-7, with D unresolved. Germline CDR1 and CDR2: MNHEY and SMNVEV (reference sequence). Trimming stripped 3 bases from V and 6 bases from J, with 15 bases between. The CDR3 is made up of 14 amino acids. As DNA, the CDR3 is TGTGCCAGCAGTTTGAAAGGGTCAGCAGTCGAGCAGTACTTC. As protein: CASSLKGSAVEQYF.

To note about this clonotype: With a much larger clone just one base away, this may be a read error. The chain joins TRBV11-2 to TRBJ2-3, with 14 nucleotides matching TRBD2. Looked up from germline, CDR1 is SGHAT and CDR2 is FQNNGV. The CDR3 totals 17 residues. The CDR3 loop is CTSSTYGTSGRTDTQYF. The CDR3 coding sequence is TGTACCAGCTCGACCTATGGGACTAGCGGGAGAACAGATACGCAGTATTTT.

This clonotype was counted only a few times. This chain joins TRBV28 and TRBJ2-2; the D is unclear. This CDR3 has 13 residues. The germline V gene encodes CDR1 MDHEN and CDR2 SYDVKM. V shed 3 bases and J shed 7 bases, with 9 bases lying between them. The CDR3 is CASSFSRDGELFF. The CDR3 bases are TGTGCCAGCAGTTTCTCCCGTGACGGGGAGCTGTTTTTT.

The rearrangement uses TRBV11-2 and TRBJ2-1, with D possibly being TRBD1 (8 bases). Germline loops: CDR1 SGHAT, CDR2 FQNNGV. There are 18 residues in the CDR3. V was clipped by 1 base and J by 4 bases, with 20 bases between them. CDR3 protein: CASSLVVGGTGFYNEQFF. The CDR3 DNA sequence: TGTGCCAGCAGCTTAGTAGTGGGAGGGACAGGATTTTACAATGAGCAGTTCTTC.

In this sample, this clonotype turned up many times. The CDR3 here is CASSESGQKNQPQHF. The DNA for the CDR3 is TGTGCCAGCAGTGAATCGGGACAGAAAAATCAGCCCCAGCATTTT. The V and J genes are TRBV6-1 and TRBJ1-5; 7 bases agree with TRBD1. CDR3 length: 15 residues. J lost 4 bases, V lost 2 bases, and 5 bases had no gene match. Per the germline V gene, CDR1 is MNHNS and CDR2 is SASEGT.

CDR3 sequence reads: CASSRKSSTDTQYF. In DNA, the CDR3 is TGTGCCAGCAGCCGGAAATCTAGCACAGATACGCAGTATTTT. The V gene is TRBV6-5, the J gene TRBJ2-3; D remains unclear. The CDR3 consists of 14 residues. V lost 6 bases and J lost 0, with 10 bases in between. Germline V gives CDR1 MNHEY, CDR2 SVGAGI.

This clonotype was counted only a few times. The J gene is TRBJ2-1, the V gene TRBV15; D is undetermined. CDR3 length: 12 amino acids. The V end lost 3 bases, the J end lost 7 bases, and 7 bases lay between the germline ends. CDR1 is LNHNV, CDR2 YYDKDF, per germline (reference sequence). The CDR3 DNA sequence: TGTGCCACCAGCAGGGCGGTGAATGAGCAGTTCTTC. It codes for CATSRAVNEQFF.

This clonotype was counted only a few times. The gene calls are TRBV5-1 and TRBJ2-5; no clear D gene. The germline gives CDR1 SGHRS, CDR2 YFSETQ. The CDR3 contains 12 residues. Trimming pared 1 base from V and 5 bases from J, leaving 6 bases between. The CDR3 region is CASSLNSETQYF. The CDR3 DNA reads as TGCGCCAGCAGCTTGAATTCGGAGACCCAGTACTTC.

In its sample, this clonotype was seen many times. The chain is built from TRBV7-9 and TRBJ1-2; possibly TRBD1 for D (6 bases). CDR3 length equals 17 residues. The ends were cut back, 5 bases at V and 0 bases at J, with 19 bases in the middle. Germline CDR1 is SEHNR and CDR2 is FQNEAQ (reference sequence). The CDR3 DNA reads as TGTGCCAGCAGCAACGAATTTGACAGGAAAGCTAACTATGGCTACACCTTC. It encodes CASSNEFDRKANYGYTF.

The chain employs TRBV9 and TRBJ2-3, with TRBD2 matching over 7 bases. Trimming at V came to 2 bases and at J to 2 bases, leaving 8 bases not matched to a gene. The CDR3 runs 16 residues. From germline, CDR1 is SGDLS and CDR2 YYNGEE. In DNA form, the CDR3 reads TGTGCCAGCAGCGTTCCAAGCGGGACGTACACAGATACGCAGTATTTT. Its translation: CASSVPSGTYTDTQYF.